The 19 T cell receptor beta chains presented below share a single source sample, sequenced in a study of cytomegalovirus exposure and HLA in healthy donors. PCR used 60 Vbeta primers and 13 Jbeta primers. The assay was immunoSEQ multiplex PCR, and TCRdb's table has in-frame clones only and misses some. The sample comprises fewer than 60,000 clones, around four fifths of which are singletons, and approximately 2.8% rests with the top ten. The specimen was PBMCs. The receptors come from a man in his forties or fifties in good health and CMV-seronegative.

The V call is TRBV7-8, the J call TRBJ2-7; tentatively, D is TRBD2 (7 bases). Trimming removed 0 bases at V and 6 bases at J, with 15 bases between. This CDR3 is 15 amino acids long. Germline CDR1 reads SGHVS; CDR2 reads FQNEAQ. The DNA of the CDR3 is TGTGCCAGCAGCTTAGCGGGAGGGACAAATATCGAGCAGTACTTC. It encodes CASSLAGGTNIEQYF.

The V call is TRBV19, the J call TRBJ2-7; 7 bases map to TRBD1. Germline-derived CDR1 and CDR2 are LNHDA and SQIVND (reference sequence). Losses at the gene ends were 6 bases for V and 0 bases for J; bases not matched to a gene: 20. This CDR3 comprises 19 residues. CDR3 bases: TGTGCCAGTAGATCTAAGGACAGGTTCCTGCCCAATAGCTCCTACGAGCAGTACTTC. Translation gives CASRSKDRFLPNSSYEQYF.

The genes are TRBV5-8 and TRBJ1-1, with D maybe TRBD1 (5 bases). V gave up 1 base and J gave up 4 bases, with 11 bases separating them. CDR3 length: 14 amino acids. The germline V gene encodes CDR1 SGHTS and CDR2 YDEGEE. CDR3 residues: CASSLRFGGTEAFF. The CDR3 DNA sequence: TGTGCCAGCAGCTTGCGGTTCGGGGGCACTGAAGCTTTCTTT.

The chain employs TRBV2 and TRBJ1-4; D may be TRBD1 (5 bases). This CDR3 is 16 amino acids long. The ends were cut back, 0 bases at V and 9 bases at J, with 17 bases in the middle. Germline-derived CDR1 and CDR2 are SNHLY and FYNNEI. The chain's CDR3 is CASSEAGAVNTKKLFF. CDR3 DNA: TGTGCCAGCAGTGAAGCTGGGGCAGTTAATACGAAAAAACTGTTTTTT.

This chain connects TRBV7-2 to TRBJ1-1; 12 bases are a match to TRBD1. The CDR3 consists of 18 residues. CDR1 and CDR2 (germline): SGHTA, FQGNSA. V was clipped by 5 bases and J by 3 bases; unmatched bases: 13. The CDR3 region has the DNA TGTGCCAGCAGCACCCCTCCGGGACAGGGGGCCTGGGACACTGAAGCTTTCTTT. It translates to CASSTPPGQGAWDTEAFF. Complete variable domain (other parts from reference TRBV7-2 and TRBJ1-1): GAGVSQSPSNKVTEKGKDVELRCDPISGHTALYWYRQSLGQGLEFLIYFQGNSAPDKSGLPSDRFSAERTGGSVSTLTIQRTQQEDSAVYLCASSTPPGQGAWDTEAFFGQGTRLTVV.

The rearrangement joins TRBV11-2 to TRBJ1-1; D unresolved. The germline V gene encodes CDR1 SGHAT and CDR2 FQNNGV. This CDR3 is 14 amino acids long. V lost 4 bases and J 5 bases, leaving 14 bases between the germline ends. The CDR3: CASSSRGLITEAFF. CDR3 nucleotides: TGTGCCAGCAGCTCCAGAGGGCTTATTACTGAAGCTTTCTTT.

The CDR3 sequence: CASSPDGGHTEAFF. CDR3 coding DNA: TGTGCCAGCAGCCCGGACGGAGGGCACACTGAAGCTTTCTTT. The rearrangement joins TRBV5-4 to TRBJ1-1; D gene ambiguous. The germline V and J ends were trimmed by 4 bases and 3 bases, with 13 bases remaining between them. CDR1 is SGHNT, CDR2 YYREEE, per germline (reference sequence). The CDR3 runs to 14 residues.

The chain has TRBV9 and TRBJ1-2; TRBD1 is a possible D gene (5 bases). CDR1 is SGDLS, CDR2 YYNGEE, per germline. The V end lost 1 base, the J end lost 5 bases, and 6 bases lay between the germline ends. There are 12 residues in the CDR3. The DNA for the CDR3 is TGTGCCAGCAGCGTACAGGGTTATGGCTACACCTTC. This gives the protein CASSVQGYGYTF.

This rearrangement joins TRBV18 to TRBJ1-1; 9 nucleotides agree with TRBD1. The CDR3 consists of 14 residues. Trimming removed 5 bases from V and 1 base from J; junction bases left unmatched: 2. Germline lookup yields CDR1 KGHSH and CDR2 LQKENI. The CDR3 spells CASSSTGGNTEAFF. In nucleotides, the CDR3 is TGTGCCAGCTCATCGACAGGGGGGAACACTGAAGCTTTCTTT.

This chain joins TRBV28 and TRBJ1-5; 7 bases agree with TRBD1. The germline gives CDR1 MDHEN, CDR2 SYDVKM. This CDR3 has 15 amino acids. V shed 4 bases, J shed 3 bases, and the junction held 6 bases outside the gene matches. CDR3 bases: TGTGCCAGCAGTTGGGGACAGACAGACAATCAGCCCCAGCATTTT. Amino acids: CASSWGQTDNQPQHF.

The genes are TRBV11-2 and TRBJ1-2; 7 bases map to TRBD1. The CDR3 has 16 amino acids. Germline CDR1 is SGHAT and CDR2 is FQNNGV. V dropped 4 bases and J dropped 8; count of bases not matched to a gene: 16. In DNA, the CDR3 is TGTGCCAGCAGCTCGTGGGACAGCAGGACTATAGGCGGCTACACCTTC. Translation gives CASSSWDSRTIGGYTF.

V gene TRBV19 combines with J gene TRBJ2-5, with TRBD2 matching over 7 bases. The ends lost 6 bases at V and 1 base at J; junction bases unmatched: 8. CDR3 size: 15 residues. The germline V gene has CDR1 LNHDA and CDR2 SQIVND (reference sequence). The chain's CDR3 is CASSRGEGRQETQYF. CDR3 nucleotide sequence: TGTGCCAGTAGCAGAGGGGAGGGTCGCCAAGAGACCCAGTACTTC. The variable domain in full, with the rest retrieved from reference TRBV19 and TRBJ2-5, is DGGITQSPKYLFRKEGQNVTLSCEQNLNHDAMYWYRQDPGQGLRLIYYSQIVNDFQKGDIAEGYSVSREKKESFPLTVTSAQKNPTAFYLCASSRGEGRQETQYFGPGTRLLVL.

This clone was picked up one time. The chain employs TRBV4-2 and TRBJ2-7, with 8 positions matching TRBD2. CDR1 is LGHNA and CDR2 is YNFKEQ in the germline V gene. There are 18 residues in the CDR3. With V trimmed by 5 bases and J by 7 bases, 22 bases remained unmatched. CDR3 amino acids: CASSETKSGAGGLEEQYF. DNA of the CDR3: TGTGCCAGCAGCGAGACTAAAAGCGGGGCGGGGGGATTGGAAGAGCAGTACTTC.

The CDR3 sequence is CARSPGQAYEQYF. For the CDR3, the DNA is TGTGCCAGAAGCCCGGGACAGGCCTACGAGCAGTACTTC. This sequence joins TRBV5-3 and TRBJ2-7; 8 nucleotides match TRBD1. TRBV5-3 is assigned to the ORF class and has an uncertain function. Germline trimming cut 4 bases from V and 2 bases from J; bases unmatched to any gene: 2. The CDR3 consists of 13 residues.

V gene TRBV25-1 combines with J gene TRBJ1-2, with TRBD1 identical over 9 bases. This CDR3 contains 14 residues. In germline, CDR1 is MGHDK, CDR2 SYGVNS. V shed 6 bases, J shed 3 bases, and the junction held 5 bases outside the gene matches. In nucleotides, the CDR3 is TGTGCCAGCAGATCGGACAGGGGATACTATGGCTACACCTTC. Protein product: CASRSDRGYYGYTF.

The chain links TRBV6-4 to TRBJ1-6, with 9 bases identical to TRBD1. The germline gives CDR1 MRHNA, CDR2 SNTAGT. The CDR3 sequence is 15 residues long. The V gene end was trimmed by 6 bases and the J gene end by 5 bases; junction bases not matched to a gene: 5. The CDR3 loop reads CASREGQGNNSPLHF. CDR3 nucleotides: TGTGCCAGCAGAGAGGGACAGGGCAATAATTCACCCCTCCACTTT.

The chain uses TRBV9 and TRBJ2-1, with 9 bases fitting TRBD2. Trimming took 5 bases from V and 6 from J; bases not matched to a gene: 9. The CDR3 extends over 15 amino acids. CDR1 and CDR2 from the germline V gene are SGDLS and YYNGEE. CDR3 in amino acids: CASSTTSGGFNEQFF. The DNA for the CDR3 is TGTGCCAGCAGTACGACCAGCGGGGGGTTCAATGAGCAGTTCTTC.

This sequence joins TRBV15 and TRBJ2-2; D may be TRBD1 (6 bases). This CDR3 is 13 amino acids long. V was cut by 8 bases and J by 4 bases, with 11 bases left in between. Germline-derived CDR1 and CDR2 are LNHNV and YYDKDF (reference sequence). The CDR3 sequence: CATAQGITGELFF. The CDR3 DNA reads TGTGCCACCGCTCAGGGGATCACCGGGGAGCTGTTTTTT.

V is TRBV4-2 and J is TRBJ2-7, with 10 bases fitting TRBD1. The CDR3 is 15 residues long. Germline V gene data show CDR1 as LGHNA and CDR2 as YNFKEQ. V lost 4 bases to trimming and J lost 3 bases; unmatched junction nucleotides: 6. The CDR3 loop is CASSPPGQGGYEQYF. The DNA for the CDR3 is TGTGCCAGCAGCCCCCCCGGACAGGGGGGCTACGAGCAGTACTTC.